This TCR beta chain came from a study of blood T cells in healthy people across ages. PBMCs were isolated at a quantity of at least 7 million per sample. The use of a sample-barcoded 5' primer and a J-beta primer mix characterized a second PCR of about 7 to 12 cycles. TCRdb ran MiXCR on the 5' RACE reads and lists one entry per CDR3 protein. The table includes about 830,000 distinct CDR3 sequences, 58% detected once. Trimming cost V 7 bases and J 10 bases, with 17 bases left between them. This CDR3 is built from 14 residues. Germline V lookup: CDR1 MDHEN, CDR2 SYDVKM. This TCR was sampled from a man aged 25-40 years in good health. Sequences were obtained from blood. This chain links TRBV28 with TRBJ1-6; possible D gene TRBD1, 5 bases. The CDR3 loop is CASIPGASASPLHF. Written as DNA, the CDR3 is TGTGCCAGCATCCCCGGGGCATCTGCGTCACCCCTCCACTTT.